This T cell receptor beta chain came from a study of cytomegalovirus exposure and HLA in healthy donors. Whole-study results and caveats: Presence/absence analysis assumed near-uniform sequencing depth across donors. Generally TCR sequences proved uncommon, though certain public TCRs appeared in numerous donors.

A multiplex PCR was run with 60 Vbeta primers and 13 Jbeta primers. Produced via immunoSEQ multiplex PCR; TCRdb's table is partial and in-frame only. The top ten hold approximately 6.2% of the sample, which has fewer than 150,000 clones, 80% seen once. Concerning this clone itself: Its antigen is unknown.

The germline V gene has CDR1 LGHNA and CDR2 YSLEER. The CDR3 loop spans 15 amino acids. The germline V and J ends were trimmed by 3 bases and 2 bases, with 13 bases remaining between them. The sequenced material came from PBMCs. This clonotype was obtained from a man aged 40-49 years in good health and CMV-seropositive. The V gene is TRBV4-3, the J gene TRBJ1-2; D may be TRBD1 (5 bases). The chain's CDR3 is CASSQDLRTNYGYTF. In DNA form, the CDR3 reads TGCGCCAGCAGCCAGGATTTAAGGACAAACTATGGCTACACCTTC.